This T cell receptor beta chain was identified during a study of T cell responses to AZD1222 COVID-19 vaccine. J lost 7 bases, V lost 5 bases, and 6 bases had no gene match. Germline values: CDR1 MDHEN, CDR2 SYDVKM. CDR3 length equals 15 residues. The table came from immunoSEQ multiplex PCR; TCRdb's copy has only in-frame clones and leaves some out. This table holds 240,000 or so clones, roughly 93% found once. General study results and limits: Spike regions recognized by vaccine-associated CD4 TCRs spanned the protein, led by 160-218 and 743-854.

In the case of this clone: Its cognate antigen is unknown.

The sample here was peripheral blood, taken on day 0 of AZD1222 vaccination. This receptor was taken from an adult in good health. This rearrangement joins TRBV28 to TRBJ1-5, with 12 bases aligning to TRBD1. The CDR3 nucleotides are TGTGCCAGCAGTCCGGGACAGGGGGCGAGGCAGCCCCAGCATTTT. Translation gives CASSPGQGARQPQHF.